This T cell receptor beta chain appears in the sequencing data of a study of T cell responses to AZD1222 COVID-19 vaccine listed by TCRdb under 2021. In the study overall: A total of just over 230 trial participants underwent TCR sequencing, of whom 200 to 220 received two doses of AZD1222 and some 26 received two doses of the MenACWY control vaccine. Trial participants were enrolled into age subgroups of 18-55, 56-69 and 70-plus years, which contained about 150, 28 and 57 TCR-sequenced participants, respectively. The paper as a whole reports these results and caveats: Conclusions about previously exposed vaccinees were limited because only six AZD1222 recipients were SARS-CoV-2 seropositive at baseline. After two AZD1222 doses, spike-specific TCR breadth and depth were significantly higher than at day 0 and than in MenACWY recipients. Nearly half of unique spike-specific TCRs reportedly recognized epitopes outside regions mutated in the B.1.351 and B.1.1.7 variants. Participants were mostly white British and included more females than males, and it was suggested by the authors that clonal diversity may have been underestimated. The vaccine-associated CD4 TCRs covered the entire spike protein, and the dominant responses fell in regions 160-218 and 743-854. Because no day 14 peak-response samples were available, the repertoires could be characterized only after the peak T cell response. In the small 56-69-year group, the increase in depth fell short of significance, most likely because of low power.

The CDR3 holds 11 amino acids from the cysteine to the phenylalanine. Here the CDR3 DNA is all that survives: 33 bases in frame from base 1. V is cut by 6 bases and J by 4 bases, and the space between the germline ends is 3 bases. The germline V gene provides CDR1 SNHLY and CDR2 FYNNEI. The time point label, as the study defines it: about 28 days (+/-7) after the second vaccine dose. AZD1222 recipients given second doses at about 4 weeks or at about 12 weeks were pooled, since spike-specific TCR depth and breadth were not found to differ between the two schedules. Vaccinee samples were obtained from the UK trials COV001 and COV002, which included a single-blind randomized controlled phase 2/3 trial of AZD1222 (ChAdOx1 nCoV-19) in healthy adults. For TCRbeta chain sequencing, PBMC samples were collected from trial participants at day 0 and at day 28 after the second dose. The CDR3 regions of human TCRbeta chains were subjected to immunosequencing. Per the source publication's procedure: TCRs in the repertoires were compared against a reference library of SARS-CoV-2-specific TCRs that had been generated with the MIRA antigen-specificity platform. Breadth was defined as the fraction of unique TCRs that were SARS-CoV-2-associated. Depth was defined as the fraction of total T cells that were SARS-CoV-2-associated. Using the MIRA data, every spike-specific TCR was mapped to the spike region that the TCR reacted to and assigned to either a CD4 or a CD8 class. Log10-transformed breadth and depth values were compared by one-way ANOVA with Sidak's multiple comparisons tests. Entries here come from immuneACCESS through TCRdb and include only in-frame sequences with V and J called. Some clones fail to appear in such tables; in the studies checked, an unresolved V gene covers under half of the shortfall, and the cause of the remainder is unknown. The V and J calls and clone size come from that table; D and trimming were worked out from the DNA. Here the sample has about 120,000 clones; approximately 91% occur a single time. The ten largest clones add up to approximately 1.1% of the sample.

About this clone: Its antigen is still unknown. No per-base quality is available; no much larger clone lies one base away.

This sequence originates from an adult who received the AZD1222 COVID-19 vaccine. This sequence uses TRBV2 and TRBJ1-4; the D gene cannot be named for sure. Sample: peripheral blood, taken 28 days after the second AZD1222 dose. The CDR3 region: CASRFNEKLFF. In nucleotides, the sequence is TGTGCCAGCAGGTTTAATGAAAAACTGTTTTTT.